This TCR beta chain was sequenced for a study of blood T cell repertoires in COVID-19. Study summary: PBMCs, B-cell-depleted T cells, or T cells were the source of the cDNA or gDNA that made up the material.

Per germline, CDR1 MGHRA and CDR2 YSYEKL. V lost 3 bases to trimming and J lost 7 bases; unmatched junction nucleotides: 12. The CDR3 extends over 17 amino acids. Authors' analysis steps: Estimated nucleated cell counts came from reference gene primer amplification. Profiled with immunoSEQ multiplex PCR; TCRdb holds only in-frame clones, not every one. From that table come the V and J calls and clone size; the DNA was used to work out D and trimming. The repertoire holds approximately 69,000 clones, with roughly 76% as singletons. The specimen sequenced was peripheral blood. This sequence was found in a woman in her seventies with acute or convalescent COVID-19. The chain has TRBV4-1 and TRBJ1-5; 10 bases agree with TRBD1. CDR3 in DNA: TGCGCCAGCAGCCAGGATCGACAGGGGGCGAGGGGACAGCCCCAGCATTTT. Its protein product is CASSQDRQGARGQPQHF.